This T cell receptor (beta chain) is drawn from a study of shared clonotypes between healthy human individuals. Study at large: Used for every donor were three CD4 naive, three CD4 memory, two CD8 naive and one CD8 memory plate. General study findings and limits: Depth was large, yet rarefaction showed that sorted-subset sequencing was incomplete.

Comment on this clone: Its antigen is unknown.

Positively selected for CCR7, the CD45RO-negative cells used as naive CD8 cells excluded terminally differentiated effector memory CD45RA+ cells. The table came from immunoSEQ multiplex PCR; TCRdb's copy has only in-frame clones and leaves some out. The sample shows millions of clones, under 95% of them seen only once. The CDR3 extends over 14 amino acids. Germline V gene data show CDR1 as MNHEY and CDR2 as SMNVEV (reference sequence). Trimming took 7 bases from V and 1 from J; bases not matched to a gene: 4. The chain combines TRBV27 with TRBJ2-5, with TRBD1 identical over 9 bases. The sequenced material came from naive CD8+ T cells from PBMCs. The receptor's source is a man younger than 35 in good health. Some clones in this sample may be carry-over from other donors' samples. The CDR3 DNA sequence: TGTGCCAGCACCGGGACAGGGACCCAAGAGACCCAGTACTTC. It specifies CASTGTGTQETQYF.